This is a list of T cell receptor beta chains from one sample in a study of blood T cell repertoires in COVID-19. Profiling relied on immunoSEQ multiplex PCR, and the TCRdb table lists in-frame clones only, not all of them. The repertoire includes 150,000 to 200,000 clones, about 88% of them detected once, and 0.99% sits in the top ten. The specimen sequenced was peripheral blood. All receptors come from a man aged 18 to 30 with acute or convalescent COVID-19. The CDR3 runs from the conserved cysteine through the conserved F or W. The D gene is left open where the match is weak. Only part of the rows carry a size: once, few, many, or a class if the clone is expanded.

j_call: TRBJ2-2
d_call: TRBD1
v_call: TRBV5-1
clone_size: -
cdr3_nt: TGCGCCAGCAGCTTGGCACCGGGACAGGGGGCCATAACCGGGGAGCTGTTTTTT
cdr3_aa: CASSLAPGQGAITGELFF

j_call: TRBJ2-5
d_call: TRBD1
v_call: TRBV5-8
clone_size: -
cdr3_nt: TGTGCCAGCAGCTTGGCCGGGACAGGAAAAGAGACCCAGTACTTC
cdr3_aa: CASSLAGTGKETQYF

j_call: TRBJ2-3
d_call: TRBD1
v_call: TRBV18
clone_size: -
cdr3_nt: TGTGCCAGCTCACCCTCCGGGACAGTGGTTGGGCCAGATACGCAGTATTTT
cdr3_aa: CASSPSGTVVGPDTQYF

j_call: TRBJ1-5
d_call: -
v_call: TRBV7-2
clone_size: -
cdr3_nt: TGTGCCAGCAGCCCCAGCGGGGGGCCAGGCAATCAGCCCCAGCATTTT
cdr3_aa: CASSPSGGPGNQPQHF

j_call: TRBJ2-7
d_call: -
v_call: TRBV14
clone_size: -
cdr3_nt: TGTGCCAGCAGCCTGGGGGGGACACCCTACTACGAGCAGTACTTC
cdr3_aa: CASSLGGTPYYEQYF

j_call: TRBJ1-3
d_call: TRBD1
v_call: TRBV18
clone_size: -
cdr3_nt: TGTGCCAGCTCACAGGGACAGCTGAACTCTGGAAACACCATATATTTT
cdr3_aa: CASSQGQLNSGNTIYF

j_call: TRBJ1-3
d_call: -
v_call: TRBV5-1
clone_size: -
cdr3_nt: TGCGCCAGCAGCCTCCAGGGGCCTGGAAACACCATATATTTT
cdr3_aa: CASSLQGPGNTIYF

j_call: TRBJ1-2
d_call: TRBD1
v_call: TRBV5-1
clone_size: few
cdr3_nt: TGCGCCAGCAGCTTGGCCCTACGGACAGGGCAAACTAACTATGGCTACACCTTC
cdr3_aa: CASSLALRTGQTNYGYTF

j_call: TRBJ2-3
d_call: -
v_call: TRBV6-5
clone_size: -
cdr3_nt: TGTGCCAGCAGTTACTCCCCCAGGGGTGGAGATACGCAGTATTTT
cdr3_aa: CASSYSPRGGDTQYF

j_call: TRBJ2-1
d_call: TRBD2
v_call: TRBV2
clone_size: -
cdr3_nt: TGTGCCACGGAAGGGACTAGCATGAATGAGCAGTTCTTC
cdr3_aa: CATEGTSMNEQFF

j_call: TRBJ2-2
d_call: TRBD1
v_call: TRBV9
clone_size: -
cdr3_nt: TGTGCCAGCAGCCTCCGGGACAGGGGCACCGGGGAGCTGTTTTTT
cdr3_aa: CASSLRDRGTGELFF

j_call: TRBJ2-1
d_call: TRBD2
v_call: TRBV6-5
clone_size: -
cdr3_nt: TGTGCCAGCAGTTACTCTCTAGCGGGACCGTACAATGAGCAGTTCTTC
cdr3_aa: CASSYSLAGPYNEQFF

j_call: TRBJ2-1
d_call: -
v_call: TRBV7-9
clone_size: -
cdr3_nt: TGTGCCAGCAGTTCTCGTCCGGGACAAATCTACAATGAGCAGTTCTTC
cdr3_aa: CASSSRPGQIYNEQFF

j_call: TRBJ2-6
d_call: -
v_call: TRBV5-1
clone_size: -
cdr3_nt: TGCGCCAGCAGCGATGCGGCTGGGGCCAACGTCCTGACTTTC
cdr3_aa: CASSDAAGANVLTF